This T cell receptor (beta chain) is from a study of cytomegalovirus exposure and HLA in healthy donors. The CDR3 has 18 residues. V lost 0 bases, J lost 6 bases, and 10 bases stayed unmatched. The germline V gene encodes CDR1 SGHRS and CDR2 YFSETQ. Some clones are missing from TCRdb's copy, which holds only in-frame ones; the method was immunoSEQ multiplex PCR. The repertoire includes 56,000 or so clones, about 92% of them detected once, and about 1.5% sits in the top ten. The receptor was isolated from a woman under 30 in good health and CMV-seropositive. The sample was PBMCs. V usage is TRBV5-1 and J usage is TRBJ1-4, with 11 bases fitting TRBD1. The CDR3: CASSLDGRTGGKDEKLFF. CDR3 nucleotide sequence: TGCGCCAGCAGCTTGGATGGGAGGACAGGGGGCAAGGATGAAAAACTGTTTTTT.